This T cell receptor (beta chain) was sequenced in a study of CD8+CD57+ T cells in acquired aplastic anemia. Study-wide background: Across the sorted CD4+ and CD8+ cells, DNA amounts averaged approximately 3.1 ug. Study-level findings and limits: Common to patients and controls were roughly 30 CD8+ CDR3 sequences.

Genomic DNA provided the template from which TCR beta VDJ and CDR3 profiles were obtained. TCRdb reprocessed the reads via MiXCR and lists one record per CDR3 protein. The sample holds roughly 250,000 distinct CDR3 sequences, around half seen once. Patients picked for sequencing had shown CD8+CD57+ cell expansion detected by flow cytometry. Every patient presented with severe acquired aplastic anemia. The study sampled blood from patients who had received no therapy. The CDR3 sequence is 15 residues long. Trimming removed 3 bases from V and 2 bases from J, with 12 bases in between. CDR1 and CDR2 from the germline V gene are SNHLY and FYNNEI. On this clonotype itself: What it binds is unknown.

The receptor was isolated from a human donor with aplastic anemia. V usage is TRBV2 and J usage is TRBJ2-3; D may be TRBD2 (6 bases). Sequencing used sorted CD4+, CD8+, or CD8+CD57+ T cells (not recorded which) from PBMCs. CDR3 region: CASSENGGPTDTQYF. In DNA form, the CDR3 reads TGTGCCAGCAGTGAGAACGGGGGACCCACAGATACGCAGTATTTT.